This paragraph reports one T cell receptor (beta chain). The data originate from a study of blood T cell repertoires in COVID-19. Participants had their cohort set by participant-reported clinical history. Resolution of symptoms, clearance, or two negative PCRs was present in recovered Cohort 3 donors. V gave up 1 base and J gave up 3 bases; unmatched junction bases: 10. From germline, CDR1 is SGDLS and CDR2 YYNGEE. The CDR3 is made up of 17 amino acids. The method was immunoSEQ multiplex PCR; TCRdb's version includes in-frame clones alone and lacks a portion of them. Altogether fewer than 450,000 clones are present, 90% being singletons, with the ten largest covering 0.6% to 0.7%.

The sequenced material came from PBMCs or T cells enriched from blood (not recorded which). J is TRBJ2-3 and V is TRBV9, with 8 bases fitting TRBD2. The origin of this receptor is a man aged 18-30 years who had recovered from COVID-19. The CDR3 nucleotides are TGTGCCAGCAGCGTACTCCCTGGCGGGAGGATGACAGATACGCAGTATTTT. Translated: CASSVLPGGRMTDTQYF.